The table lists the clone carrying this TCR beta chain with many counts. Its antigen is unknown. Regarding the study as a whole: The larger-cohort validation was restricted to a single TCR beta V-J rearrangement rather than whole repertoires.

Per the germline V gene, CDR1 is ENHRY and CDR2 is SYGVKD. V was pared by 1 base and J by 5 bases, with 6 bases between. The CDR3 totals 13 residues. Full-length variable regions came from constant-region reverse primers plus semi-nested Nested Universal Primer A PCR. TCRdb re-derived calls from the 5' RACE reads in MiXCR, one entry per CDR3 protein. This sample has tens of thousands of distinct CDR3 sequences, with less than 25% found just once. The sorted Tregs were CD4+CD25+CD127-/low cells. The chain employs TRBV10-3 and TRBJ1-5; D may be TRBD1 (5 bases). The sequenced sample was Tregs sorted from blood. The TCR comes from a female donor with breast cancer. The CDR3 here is CAISELGDQPQHF. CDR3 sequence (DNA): TGTGCCATCAGTGAGTTAGGGGATCAGCCCCAGCATTTT.